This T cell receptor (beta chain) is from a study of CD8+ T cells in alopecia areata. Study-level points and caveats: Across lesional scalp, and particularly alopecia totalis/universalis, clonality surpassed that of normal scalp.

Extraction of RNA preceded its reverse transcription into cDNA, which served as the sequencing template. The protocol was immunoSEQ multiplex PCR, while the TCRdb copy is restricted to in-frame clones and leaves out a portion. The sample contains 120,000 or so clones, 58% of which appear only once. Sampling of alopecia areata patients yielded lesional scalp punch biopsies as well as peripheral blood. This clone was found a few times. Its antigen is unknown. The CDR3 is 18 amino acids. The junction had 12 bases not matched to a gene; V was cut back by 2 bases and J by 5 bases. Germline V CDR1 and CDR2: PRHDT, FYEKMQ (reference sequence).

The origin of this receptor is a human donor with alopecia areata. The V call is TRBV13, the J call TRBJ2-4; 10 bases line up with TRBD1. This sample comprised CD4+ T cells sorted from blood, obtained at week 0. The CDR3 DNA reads TGTGCCAGCAGCTTATATACCCCGACAGGGGGCTTTCAAAACATTCAGTACTTC. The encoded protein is CASSLYTPTGGFQNIQYF.